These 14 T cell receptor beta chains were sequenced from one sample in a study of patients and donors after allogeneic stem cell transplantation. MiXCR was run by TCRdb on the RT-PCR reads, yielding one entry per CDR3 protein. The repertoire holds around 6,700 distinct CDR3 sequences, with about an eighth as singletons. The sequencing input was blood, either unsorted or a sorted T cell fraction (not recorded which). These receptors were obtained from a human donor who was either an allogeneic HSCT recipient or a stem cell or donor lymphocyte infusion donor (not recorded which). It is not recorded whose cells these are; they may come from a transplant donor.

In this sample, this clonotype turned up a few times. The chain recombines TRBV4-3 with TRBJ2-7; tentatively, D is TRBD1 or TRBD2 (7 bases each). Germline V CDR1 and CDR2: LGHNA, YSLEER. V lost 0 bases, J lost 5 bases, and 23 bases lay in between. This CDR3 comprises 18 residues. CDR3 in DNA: TGCGCCAGCAGCCAAGAAAGCGGGGATGCACAGGGGTATAACGAGCAGTACGTC. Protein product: CASSQESGDAQGYNEQYV.

This chain's CDR3 is CASSQMAEAFF. The CDR3 DNA sequence: TGTGCCAGCAGCCAGATGGCTGAAGCTTTCTTT. J is TRBJ1-1 and V is TRBV7-9; D uncertain. V was shortened by 5 bases and J by 6 bases, with 7 bases between the two germline ends. This CDR3 is 11 amino acids long. Germline V gives CDR1 SEHNR, CDR2 FQNEAQ (reference sequence).

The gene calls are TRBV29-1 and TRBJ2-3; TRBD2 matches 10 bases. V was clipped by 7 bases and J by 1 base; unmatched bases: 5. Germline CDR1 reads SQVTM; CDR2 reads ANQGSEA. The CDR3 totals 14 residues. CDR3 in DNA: TGCAGCGCAAGCGGGAGGGCGGGCACAGATACGCAGTATTTT. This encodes CSASGRAGTDTQYF.

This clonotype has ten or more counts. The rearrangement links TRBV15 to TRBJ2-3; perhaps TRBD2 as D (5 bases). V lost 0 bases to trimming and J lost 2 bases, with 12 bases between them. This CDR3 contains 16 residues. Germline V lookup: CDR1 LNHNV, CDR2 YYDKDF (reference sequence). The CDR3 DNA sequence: TGTGCCACCAGCAGAGATTCTTGGGAGCTCACAGATACGCAGTATTTT. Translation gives CATSRDSWELTDTQYF. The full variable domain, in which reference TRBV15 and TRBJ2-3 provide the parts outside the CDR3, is DAMVIQNPRYQVTQFGKPVTLSCSQTLNHNVMYWYQQKSSQAPKLLFHYYDKDFNNEADTPDNFQSRRPNTSFCFLDIRSPGLGDTAMYLCATSRDSWELTDTQYFGPGTRLTVL.

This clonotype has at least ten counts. The CDR3 DNA sequence: TGTGCCAGCAGCGTGGTTAGCGGGGGGGCCTATGAGCAGTTCTTC. Translation: CASSVVSGGAYEQFF. The V and J genes are TRBV5-6 and TRBJ2-1; 11 bases match TRBD2. The CDR3 contains 15 residues. The germline V gene has CDR1 SGHDT and CDR2 YYEEEE. Trimming cost V 4 bases and J 8 bases; bases outside gene matches: 8.

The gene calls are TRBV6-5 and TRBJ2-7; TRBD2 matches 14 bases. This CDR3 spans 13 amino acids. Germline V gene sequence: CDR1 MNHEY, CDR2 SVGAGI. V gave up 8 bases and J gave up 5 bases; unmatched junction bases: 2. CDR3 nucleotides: TGTGCCAGCGGGGGACTAGCGGGGGACGAGCAGTACTTC. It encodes CASGGLAGDEQYF.

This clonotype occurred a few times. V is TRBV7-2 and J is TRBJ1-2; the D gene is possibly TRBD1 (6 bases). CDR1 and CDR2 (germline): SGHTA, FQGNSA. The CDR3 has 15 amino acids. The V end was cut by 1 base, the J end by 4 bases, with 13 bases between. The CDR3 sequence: CASSLEHWDTYGYTF. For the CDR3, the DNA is TGTGCCAGCAGCTTAGAGCACTGGGACACCTATGGCTACACCTTC.

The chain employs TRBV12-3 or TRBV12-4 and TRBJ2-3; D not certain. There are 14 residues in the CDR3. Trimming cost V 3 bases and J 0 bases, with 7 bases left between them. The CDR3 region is CASSFSRSTDTQYF. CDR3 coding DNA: TGTGCCAGCAGTTTTTCTAGGAGCACAGATACGCAGTATTTT.

CDR3 in amino acids: CASSLDYFQGAGKGEQFF. The CDR3 DNA is TGTGCCAGCAGCTTGGACTACTTCCAGGGGGCGGGGAAAGGTGAGCAGTTCTTC. This sequence joins TRBV5-5 and TRBJ2-1; 8 bases fit TRBD1. J lost 9 bases, V lost 0 bases, and 17 bases had no gene match. The CDR3 is 18 amino acids. Germline V gene data show CDR1 as SGHKS and CDR2 as YYEKEE (reference sequence).

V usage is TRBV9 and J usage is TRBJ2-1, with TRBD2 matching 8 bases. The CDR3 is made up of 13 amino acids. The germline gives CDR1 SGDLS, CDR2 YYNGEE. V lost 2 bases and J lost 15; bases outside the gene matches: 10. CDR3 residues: CASSVYGRGLLFF. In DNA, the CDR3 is TGTGCCAGCAGCGTTTACGGGAGGGGGTTGCTGTTCTTC.

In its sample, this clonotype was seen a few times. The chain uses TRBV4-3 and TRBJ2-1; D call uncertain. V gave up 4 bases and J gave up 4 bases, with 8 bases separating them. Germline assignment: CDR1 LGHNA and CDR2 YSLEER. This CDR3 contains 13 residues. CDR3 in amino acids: CASSLTVYNEQFF. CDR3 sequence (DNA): TGCGCCAGCAGCCTAACAGTTTACAATGAGCAGTTCTTC.

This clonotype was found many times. The CDR3: CASSPEGTTANTGELFF. CDR3 DNA: TGTGCCAGCTCACCAGAGGGTACGACGGCGAACACCGGGGAGCTGTTTTTT. This rearrangement joins TRBV18 to TRBJ2-2; D might be TRBD2 (5 bases). V shed 2 bases and J shed 0 bases, with 13 bases lying between them. CDR3 length equals 17 residues. CDR1 KGHSH and CDR2 LQKENI come from the germline V gene.

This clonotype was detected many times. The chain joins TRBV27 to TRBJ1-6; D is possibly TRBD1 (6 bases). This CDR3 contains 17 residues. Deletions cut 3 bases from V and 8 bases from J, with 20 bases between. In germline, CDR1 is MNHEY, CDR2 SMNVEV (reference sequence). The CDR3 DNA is TGTGCCAGCAGTTTCCCCCGATCGGGGGGCTCTTATTCACCCCTCCACTTT. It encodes CASSFPRSGGSYSPLHF.

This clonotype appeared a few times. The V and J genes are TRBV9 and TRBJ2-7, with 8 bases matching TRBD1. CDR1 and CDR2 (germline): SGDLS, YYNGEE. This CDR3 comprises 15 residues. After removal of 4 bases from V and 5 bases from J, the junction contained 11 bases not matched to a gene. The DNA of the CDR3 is TGTGCCAGCAGCCAGGGGGCGGGAAAGGTCCACGAGCAGTACTTC. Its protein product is CASSQGAGKVHEQYF.